The 9 T cell receptor beta chains listed next were all sequenced from one sample in a study of CD8 T cells in Susac syndrome. When the RNA was reverse transcribed, random hexamers were used with an input of roughly 0.45 to 1 ug. TCRdb recomputed calls from the immunoSEQ multiplex PCR reads with MiXCR, one row per CDR3 protein. The sample has under 200,000 distinct CDR3 sequences, approximately 95% seen once. Material: CD8+ T cells from PBMCs. The source is a human donor with multiple sclerosis.

The genes are TRBV29-1 and TRBJ1-2, with TRBD1 as a possible D gene (5 bases). CDR3 length: 14 amino acids. Germline V CDR1 and CDR2: SQVTM, ANQGSEA. V shed 6 bases and J shed 2 bases, with 16 bases lying between them. The DNA for the CDR3 is TGCAGCGTGGAGTGGGGGACTAAAAACTATGGCTACACCTTC. Protein sequence: CSVEWGTKNYGYTF.

The chain combines TRBV6-1 with TRBJ1-2; TRBD1 aligns across 7 bases. CDR1 is MNHNS and CDR2 is SASEGT in the germline V gene. The CDR3 contains 12 residues. The CDR3 nucleotides read TGTGCGTCACAGGGGCTGTACTATGGCTACACCTTC. It yields the protein CASQGLYYGYTF.

V and J are TRBV9 and TRBJ2-1, with 10 bases that match TRBD1. Trimming at V came to 4 bases and at J to 6 bases, leaving 7 bases not matched to a gene. Germline V gives CDR1 SGDLS, CDR2 YYNGEE. CDR3 length: 15 amino acids. The CDR3 loop reads CASSYGTGDPNEQFF. As DNA, the CDR3 is TGTGCCAGCAGCTACGGGACAGGGGACCCCAATGAGCAGTTCTTC.

The gene calls are TRBV7-9 and TRBJ2-3; TRBD2 matches at 8 bases. From germline, CDR1 is SEHNR and CDR2 FQNEAQ (reference sequence). Trimming removed 5 bases from V and 6 bases from J; junction bases left unmatched: 4. The CDR3 length is 13 residues. DNA of the CDR3: TGTGCCAGCAGCGGCCCGGGAGGGGATACGCAGTATTTT. This gives the protein CASSGPGGDTQYF.

The chain uses TRBV7-6 and TRBJ1-1; unclear D gene. Per the germline V gene, CDR1 is SGHVS and CDR2 is FNYEAQ. The length of the CDR3 is 13 residues. Trimming cost V 4 bases and J 4 bases, with 10 bases left between them. In DNA form, the CDR3 reads TGTGCCAGCAGCTCGGATTCTGGCACTGAAGCTTTCTTT. It codes for CASSSDSGTEAFF.

The chain joins TRBV4-1 to TRBJ2-3, with D possibly being TRBD1 or TRBD2 (5 bases each). The CDR3 covers 15 residues. The germline CDR1 and CDR2 sequences are MGHRA and YSYEKL. V shed 3 bases and J shed 2 bases, with 12 bases lying between them. CDR3 bases: TGCGCCAGCAGCCAGCTACACGGGACCACAGATACGCAGTATTTT. As protein: CASSQLHGTTDTQYF.

This chain uses TRBV30 with TRBJ1-1; the D is unclear. CDR3 length: 12 residues. V was pared by 1 base and J by 1 base, with 4 bases between. Germline assignment: CDR1 GTSNPN and CDR2 SVGIG (reference sequence). The CDR3 DNA follows: TGTGCCTGGAGTGGCAGGAACACTGAAGCTTTCTTT. This sequence encodes CAWSGRNTEAFF.

CDR3 region: CASSQDKGWGETQYF. The CDR3 DNA follows: TGCGCCAGCAGCCAAGATAAGGGGTGGGGGGAGACCCAGTACTTC. The V call is TRBV4-1, the J call TRBJ2-5; D is perhaps TRBD1 or TRBD2 (5 bases each). The CDR3 loop spans 15 amino acids. Germline values: CDR1 MGHRA, CDR2 YSYEKL. Between the trimmed V and J ends, which lost 0 bases and 5 bases, there was a span of 13 bases.

The rearrangement links TRBV13 to TRBJ2-7; tentative D call: TRBD2 (7 bases). This CDR3 has 15 amino acids. CDR1 is PRHDT and CDR2 is FYEKMQ in the germline V gene (reference sequence). V lost 5 bases and J 2 bases, leaving 16 bases between the germline ends. CDR3 nucleotide sequence: TGTGCCAGCAGCCCAGGGGCTAGCGGCCCCTACGAGCAGTACTTC. Translation gives CASSPGASGPYEQYF. The complete variable domain, with remaining parts taken from reference TRBV13 and TRBJ2-7, reads AAGVIQSPRHLIKEKRETATLKCYPIPRHDTVYWYQQGPGQDPQFLISFYEKMQSDKGSIPDRFSAQQFSDYHSELNMSSLELGDSALYFCASSPGASGPYEQYFGPGTRLTVT.